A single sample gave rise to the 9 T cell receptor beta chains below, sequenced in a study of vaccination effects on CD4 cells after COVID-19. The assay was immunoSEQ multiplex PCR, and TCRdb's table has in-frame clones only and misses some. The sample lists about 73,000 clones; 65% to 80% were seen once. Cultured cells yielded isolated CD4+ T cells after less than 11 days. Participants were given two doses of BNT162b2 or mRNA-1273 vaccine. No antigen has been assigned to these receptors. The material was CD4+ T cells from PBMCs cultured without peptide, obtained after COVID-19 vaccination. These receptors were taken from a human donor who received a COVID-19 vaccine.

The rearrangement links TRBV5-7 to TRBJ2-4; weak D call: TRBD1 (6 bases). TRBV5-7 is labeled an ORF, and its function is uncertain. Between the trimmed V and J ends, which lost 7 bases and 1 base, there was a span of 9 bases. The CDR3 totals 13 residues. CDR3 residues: CASQGIAKNIQYF. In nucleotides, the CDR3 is TGTGCCAGCCAGGGGATTGCCAAAAACATTCAGTACTTC.

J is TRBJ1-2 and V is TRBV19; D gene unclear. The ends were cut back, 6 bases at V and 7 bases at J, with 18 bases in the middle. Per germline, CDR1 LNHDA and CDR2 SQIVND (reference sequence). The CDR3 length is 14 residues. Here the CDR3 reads CASRSGGIFSGYTF. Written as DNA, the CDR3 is TGTGCCAGTAGGTCGGGCGGAATATTTAGTGGCTACACCTTC.

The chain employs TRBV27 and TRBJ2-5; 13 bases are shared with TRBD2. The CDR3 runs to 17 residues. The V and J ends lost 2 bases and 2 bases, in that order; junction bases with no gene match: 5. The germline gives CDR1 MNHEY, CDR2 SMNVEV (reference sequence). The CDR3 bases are TGTGCCAGCAGTTTAAAGGGACTAGCGGGACCACAAGAGACCCAGTACTTC. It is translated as CASSLKGLAGPQETQYF.

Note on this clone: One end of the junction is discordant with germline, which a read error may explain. The CDR3 region is CASREGGTEAFF. As DNA, the CDR3 is TGTGCCAGCAGGGAAGGGGGGACTGAAGCTTTCTTT. The V gene is TRBV6-1, the J gene TRBJ1-1; perhaps TRBD1 as D (6 bases). This CDR3 spans 12 amino acids. Looked up from germline, CDR1 is MNHNS and CDR2 is SASEGT.

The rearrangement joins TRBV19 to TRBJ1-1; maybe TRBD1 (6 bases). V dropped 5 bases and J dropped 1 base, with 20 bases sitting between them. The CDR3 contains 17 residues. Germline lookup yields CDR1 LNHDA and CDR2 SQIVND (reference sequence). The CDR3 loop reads CASSSSLGAGGNTEAFF. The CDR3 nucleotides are TGTGCCAGTAGTTCCTCTTTGGGGGCAGGAGGGAACACTGAAGCTTTCTTT. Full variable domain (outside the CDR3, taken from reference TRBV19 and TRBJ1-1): DGGITQSPKYLFRKEGQNVTLSCEQNLNHDAMYWYRQDPGQGLRLIYYSQIVNDFQKGDIAEGYSVSREKKESFPLTVTSAQKNPTAFYLCASSSSLGAGGNTEAFFGQGTRLTVV.

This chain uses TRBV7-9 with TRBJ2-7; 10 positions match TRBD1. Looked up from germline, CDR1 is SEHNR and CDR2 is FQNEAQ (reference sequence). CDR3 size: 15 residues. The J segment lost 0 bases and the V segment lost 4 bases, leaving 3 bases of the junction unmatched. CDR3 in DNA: TGTGCCAGCAGCTCGACAGGGGGCAGCTCCTACGAGCAGTACGTC. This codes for CASSSTGGSSYEQYV.

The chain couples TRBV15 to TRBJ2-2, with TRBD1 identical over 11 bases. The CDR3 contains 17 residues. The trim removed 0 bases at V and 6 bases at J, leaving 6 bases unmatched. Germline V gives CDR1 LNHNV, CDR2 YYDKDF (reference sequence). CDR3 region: CATSRDWTGGKSGELFF. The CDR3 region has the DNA TGTGCCACCAGCAGAGACTGGACAGGGGGCAAATCCGGGGAGCTGTTTTTT.

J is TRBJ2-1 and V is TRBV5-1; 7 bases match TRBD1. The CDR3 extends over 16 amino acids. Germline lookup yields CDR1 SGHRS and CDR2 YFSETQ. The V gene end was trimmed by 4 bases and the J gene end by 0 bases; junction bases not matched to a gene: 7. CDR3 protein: CASSPGTAYSYNEQFF. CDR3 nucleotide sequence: TGCGCCAGCAGCCCCGGGACAGCTTACTCCTACAATGAGCAGTTCTTC. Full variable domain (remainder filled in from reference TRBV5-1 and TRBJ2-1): KAGVTQTPRYLIKTRGQQVTLSCSPISGHRSVSWYQQTPGQGLQFLFEYFSETQRNKGNFPGRFSGRQFSNSRSEMNVSTLELGDSALYLCASSPGTAYSYNEQFFGPGTRLTVL.

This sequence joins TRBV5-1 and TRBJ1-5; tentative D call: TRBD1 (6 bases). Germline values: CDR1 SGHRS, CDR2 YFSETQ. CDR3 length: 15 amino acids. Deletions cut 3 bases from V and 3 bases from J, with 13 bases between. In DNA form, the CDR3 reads TGCGCCAGCAGCTGGGGGGGGCAGCCCAATCAGCCCCAGCATTTT. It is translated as CASSWGGQPNQPQHF.